This T cell receptor (beta chain) was sequenced in a study of blood T cell repertoires in COVID-19. Libraries were prepared by immunoSEQ multiplex PCR; TCRdb keeps only in-frame clonotypes and omits some of them. In the table there are thousands of clones, approximately 83% of which are singletons. In germline, CDR1 is WSHSY, CDR2 SAAADI. The junction had 5 bases not matched to a gene; V was cut back by 3 bases and J by 1 base. The CDR3 is 16 residues long. J is TRBJ2-1 and V is TRBV10-2; 8 bases line up with TRBD2. The receptor's source is a human donor in a cohort sampled during active COVID-19. The specimen was peripheral blood. CDR3 sequence: CASSDQRESSYNEQFF. In DNA form, the CDR3 reads TGCGCCAGCAGTGACCAGCGGGAGAGTTCCTACAATGAGCAGTTCTTC.